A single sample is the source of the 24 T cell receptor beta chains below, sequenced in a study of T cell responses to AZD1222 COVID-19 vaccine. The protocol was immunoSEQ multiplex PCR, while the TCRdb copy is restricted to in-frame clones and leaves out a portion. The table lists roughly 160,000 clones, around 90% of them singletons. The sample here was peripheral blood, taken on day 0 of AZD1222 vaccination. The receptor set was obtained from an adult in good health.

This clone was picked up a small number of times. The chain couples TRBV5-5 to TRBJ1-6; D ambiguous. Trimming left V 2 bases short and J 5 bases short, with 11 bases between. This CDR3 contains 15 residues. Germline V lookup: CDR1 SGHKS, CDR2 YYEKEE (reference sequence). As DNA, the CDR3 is TGTGCCAGCAGCTTTGCGGGAAATAATAATTCACCCCTCCACTTT. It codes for CASSFAGNNNSPLHF.

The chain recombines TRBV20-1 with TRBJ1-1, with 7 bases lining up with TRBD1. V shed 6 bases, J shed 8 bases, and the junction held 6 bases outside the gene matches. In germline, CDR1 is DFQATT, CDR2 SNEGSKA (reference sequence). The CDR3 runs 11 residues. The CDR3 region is CSAPGDSEAFF. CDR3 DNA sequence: TGCAGTGCGCCCGGGGACAGCGAAGCTTTCTTT.

DNA of the CDR3: TGTGCCAGCAGCACCTTACAGGGGAGTACTGGAAACACCATATATTTT. Its protein is CASSTLQGSTGNTIYF. The rearrangement uses TRBV7-6 and TRBJ1-3; TRBD1 matches 7 bases. Germline CDR1 and CDR2: SGHVS and FNYEAQ. The CDR3 contains 16 residues. V shed 5 bases and J 2 bases; nucleotides not matched to a gene: 9.

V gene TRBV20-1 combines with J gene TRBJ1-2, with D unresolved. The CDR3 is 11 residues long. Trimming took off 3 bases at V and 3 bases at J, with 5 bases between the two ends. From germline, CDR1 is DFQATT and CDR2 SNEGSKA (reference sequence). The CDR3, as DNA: TGCAGTGCTAGCGACTACTATGGCTACACCTTC. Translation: CSASDYYGYTF.

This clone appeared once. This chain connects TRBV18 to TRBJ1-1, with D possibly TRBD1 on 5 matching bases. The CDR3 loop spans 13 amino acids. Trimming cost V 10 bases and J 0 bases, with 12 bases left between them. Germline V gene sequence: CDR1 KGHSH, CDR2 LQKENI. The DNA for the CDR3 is TGTGCCACTAGCGGGGGAGTGAACACTGAAGCTTTCTTT. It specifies CATSGGVNTEAFF.

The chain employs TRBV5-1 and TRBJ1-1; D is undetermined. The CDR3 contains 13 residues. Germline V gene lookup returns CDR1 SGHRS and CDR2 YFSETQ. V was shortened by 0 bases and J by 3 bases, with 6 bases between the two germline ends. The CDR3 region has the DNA TGCGCCAGCAGCTTGGGACACGACACTGAAGCTTTCTTT. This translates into CASSLGHDTEAFF.

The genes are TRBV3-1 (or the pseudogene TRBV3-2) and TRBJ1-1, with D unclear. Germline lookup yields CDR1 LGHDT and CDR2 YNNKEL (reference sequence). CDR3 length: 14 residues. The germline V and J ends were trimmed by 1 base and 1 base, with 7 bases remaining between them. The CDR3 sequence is CASSQGLANTEAFF. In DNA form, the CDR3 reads TGTGCCAGCAGCCAAGGATTGGCGAACACTGAAGCTTTCTTT.

This CDR3 reads CASSFGGRATNEKLFF. DNA of the CDR3: TGTGCCAGCAGCTTTGGGGGGCGCGCAACTAATGAAAAACTGTTTTTT. V gene TRBV7-9 combines with J gene TRBJ1-4, with a tentative D call TRBD1 (6 bases). The CDR3 totals 16 residues. CDR1 is SEHNR and CDR2 is FQNEAQ in the germline V gene (reference sequence). V was clipped by 3 bases and J by 0 bases, with 11 bases between them.

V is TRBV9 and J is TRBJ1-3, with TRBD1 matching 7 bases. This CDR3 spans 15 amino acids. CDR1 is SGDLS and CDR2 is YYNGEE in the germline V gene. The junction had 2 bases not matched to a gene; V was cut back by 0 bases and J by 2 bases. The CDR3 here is CASSVGGTAGNTIYF. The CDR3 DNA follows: TGTGCCAGCAGCGTAGGGGGGACAGCTGGAAACACCATATATTTT.

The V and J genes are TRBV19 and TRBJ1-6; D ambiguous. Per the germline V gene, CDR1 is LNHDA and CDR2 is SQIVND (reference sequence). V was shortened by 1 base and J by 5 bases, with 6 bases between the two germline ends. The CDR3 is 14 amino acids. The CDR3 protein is CASSIGSDNSPLHF. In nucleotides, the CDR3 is TGTGCCAGTAGTATAGGATCCGATAATTCACCCCTCCACTTT. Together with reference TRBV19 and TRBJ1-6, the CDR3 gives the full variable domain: DGGITQSPKYLFRKEGQNVTLSCEQNLNHDAMYWYRQDPGQGLRLIYYSQIVNDFQKGDIAEGYSVSREKKESFPLTVTSAQKNPTAFYLCASSIGSDNSPLHFGNGTRLTVT.

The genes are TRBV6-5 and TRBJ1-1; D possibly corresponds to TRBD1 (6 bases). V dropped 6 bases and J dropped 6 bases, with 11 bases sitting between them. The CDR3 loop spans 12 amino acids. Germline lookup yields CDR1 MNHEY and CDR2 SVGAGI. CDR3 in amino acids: CASSLGGAEAFF. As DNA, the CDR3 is TGTGCCAGCAGCCTGGGGGGCGCTGAAGCTTTCTTT.

The CDR3 sequence: CATSHGHPNTGELFF. Written as DNA, the CDR3 is TGTGCCACCAGTCACGGACACCCGAACACCGGGGAGCTGTTTTTT. The gene calls are TRBV24-1 and TRBJ2-2; D perhaps matches TRBD1 (5 bases). V lost 6 bases to trimming and J lost 0 bases, with 10 bases between them. Germline loops: CDR1 KGHDR, CDR2 SFDVKD. This CDR3 has 15 amino acids.

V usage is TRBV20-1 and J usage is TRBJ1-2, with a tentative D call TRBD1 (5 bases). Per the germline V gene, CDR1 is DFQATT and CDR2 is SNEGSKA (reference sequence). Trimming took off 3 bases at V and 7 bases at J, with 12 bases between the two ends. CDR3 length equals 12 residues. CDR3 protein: CSASGPGGGYTF. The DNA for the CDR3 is TGCAGTGCTAGTGGCCCGGGGGGTGGCTACACCTTC.

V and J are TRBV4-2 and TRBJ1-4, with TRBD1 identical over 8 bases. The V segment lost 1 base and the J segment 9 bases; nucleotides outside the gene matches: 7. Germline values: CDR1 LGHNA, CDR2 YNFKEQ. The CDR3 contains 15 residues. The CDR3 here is CASSQAGGEMKKLFF. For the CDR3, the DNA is TGTGCCAGCAGCCAAGCAGGGGGCGAAATGAAAAAACTGTTTTTT.

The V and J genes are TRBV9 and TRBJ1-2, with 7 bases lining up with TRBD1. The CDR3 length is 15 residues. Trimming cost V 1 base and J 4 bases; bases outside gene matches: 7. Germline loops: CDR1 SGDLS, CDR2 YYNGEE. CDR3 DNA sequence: TGTGCCAGCAGCGTACCTCCGACAGGGAGCTATGGCTACACCTTC. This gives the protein CASSVPPTGSYGYTF.

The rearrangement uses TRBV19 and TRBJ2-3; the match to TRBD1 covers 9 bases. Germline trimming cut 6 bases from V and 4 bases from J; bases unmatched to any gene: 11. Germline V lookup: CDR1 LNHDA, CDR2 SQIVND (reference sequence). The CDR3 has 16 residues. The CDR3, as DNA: TGTGCCAGTAGCTCTTCGACAGGGGGAGCCGCAGATACGCAGTATTTT. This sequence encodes CASSSSTGGAADTQYF. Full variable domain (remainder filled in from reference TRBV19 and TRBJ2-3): DGGITQSPKYLFRKEGQNVTLSCEQNLNHDAMYWYRQDPGQGLRLIYYSQIVNDFQKGDIAEGYSVSREKKESFPLTVTSAQKNPTAFYLCASSSSTGGAADTQYFGPGTRLTVL.

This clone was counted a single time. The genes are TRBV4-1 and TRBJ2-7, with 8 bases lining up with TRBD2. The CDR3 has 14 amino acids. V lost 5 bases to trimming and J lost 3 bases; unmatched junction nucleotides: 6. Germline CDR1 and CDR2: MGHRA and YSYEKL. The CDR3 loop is CASSFRTSSYEQYF. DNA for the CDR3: TGCGCCAGCAGCTTCAGGACTAGCAGCTACGAGCAGTACTTC.

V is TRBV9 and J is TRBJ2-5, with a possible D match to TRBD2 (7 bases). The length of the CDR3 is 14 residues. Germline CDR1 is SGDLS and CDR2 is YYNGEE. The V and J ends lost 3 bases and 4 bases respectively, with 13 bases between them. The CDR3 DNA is TGTGCCAGCAGCGCCGGGGGGCGGGTAGAGACCCAGTACTTC. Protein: CASSAGGRVETQYF.

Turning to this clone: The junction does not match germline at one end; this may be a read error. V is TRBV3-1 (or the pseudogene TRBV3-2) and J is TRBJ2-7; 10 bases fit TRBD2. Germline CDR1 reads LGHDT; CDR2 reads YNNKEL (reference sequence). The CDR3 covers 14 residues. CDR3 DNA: TGTGCCAGCAGCCCGACTAGCGGGTCTTACGTGCAGTACTTC. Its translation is CASSPTSGSYVQYF.

The CDR3, as DNA: TGTGCCAGCAGCCAAGGGAATTACAGGGCTAATGAAAAACTGTTTTTT. Translated: CASSQGNYRANEKLFF. This rearrangement joins TRBV3-1 (or the pseudogene TRBV3-2) to TRBJ1-4, with D possibly TRBD1 on 6 matching bases. V lost 1 base and J lost 3, with 12 bases in between. CDR3 length: 16 amino acids. Germline-derived CDR1 and CDR2 are LGHDT and YNNKEL (reference sequence).

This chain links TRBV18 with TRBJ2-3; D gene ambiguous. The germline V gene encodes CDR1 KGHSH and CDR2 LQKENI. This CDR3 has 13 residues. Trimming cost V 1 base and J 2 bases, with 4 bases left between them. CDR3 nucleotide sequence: TGTGCCAGCTCACCACTCGACACAGATACGCAGTATTTT. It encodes CASSPLDTDTQYF.

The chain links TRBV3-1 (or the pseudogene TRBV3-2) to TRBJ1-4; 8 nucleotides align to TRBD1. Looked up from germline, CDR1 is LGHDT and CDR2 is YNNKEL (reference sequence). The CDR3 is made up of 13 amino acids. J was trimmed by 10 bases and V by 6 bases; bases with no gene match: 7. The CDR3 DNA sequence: TGTGCCAGCAGGACTGGACAGGGAGGAAAACTGTTTTTT. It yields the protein CASRTGQGGKLFF.

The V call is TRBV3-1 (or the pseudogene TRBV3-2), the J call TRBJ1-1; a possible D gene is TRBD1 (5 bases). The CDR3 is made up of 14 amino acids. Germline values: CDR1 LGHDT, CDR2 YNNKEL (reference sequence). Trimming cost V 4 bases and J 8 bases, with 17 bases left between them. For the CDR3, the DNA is TGTGCCAGCAGCCGAGATGGGGGGATCCCGGAAGCTTTCTTT. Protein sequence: CASSRDGGIPEAFF.

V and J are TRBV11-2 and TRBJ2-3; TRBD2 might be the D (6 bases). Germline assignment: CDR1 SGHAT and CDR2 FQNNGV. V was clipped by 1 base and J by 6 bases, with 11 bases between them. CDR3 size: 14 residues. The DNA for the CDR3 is TGTGCCAGCAGCTTAGTGGGACTGTCGGATACGCAGTATTTT. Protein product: CASSLVGLSDTQYF.